These 26 T cell receptor beta chains share one sample of origin, sequenced in a study of low-dose radiotherapy and immunotherapy resistance in tumors. First-strand cDNA relied on TRAV- and TRBV-specific primers spanning alpha and beta chains. TCRs underwent about 22 PCR cycles of amplification with a constant-region primer and V-primer adapter. TCRdb ran MiXCR on the reads and lists one entry per CDR3 protein. The sample includes about 13,000 distinct CDR3 sequences, over 55% seen only once; the top ten take 6% to 8.5%. The receptors were gathered from a human donor with advanced metastatic prostate, ovarian, gallbladder or colorectal cancer (not recorded which). This table probably holds off-target reads from a library built for another chain.

The sample holds a few counts of this clonotype. The genes are TRBV29-1 and TRBJ2-1; TRBD1 or TRBD2 may be the D gene (5 bases each). V was cut by 3 bases and J by 9 bases, with 18 bases left in between. This CDR3 has 14 residues. Germline V gives CDR1 SQVTM, CDR2 ANQGSEA. The CDR3 DNA is TGCAGCGTTGACTTAGCGCCTACTAGGGGTGAGCAGTTCTTC. Protein: CSVDLAPTRGEQFF.

This clonotype was counted a few times. V gene TRBV28 combines with J gene TRBJ1-2, with a weak D call TRBD1 (5 bases). The CDR3 length is 14 residues. From germline, CDR1 is MDHEN and CDR2 SYDVKM. V lost 5 bases and J 7 bases, leaving 17 bases between the germline ends. This CDR3 is CASSNPGRWPGYTF. The CDR3 DNA reads as TGTGCCAGCAGTAATCCGGGACGCTGGCCTGGCTACACCTTC.

This sequence joins TRBV29-1 and TRBJ1-1, with a possible D match to TRBD1 (5 bases). CDR3 length: 13 amino acids. The germline V and J ends were trimmed by 0 bases and 8 bases, with 13 bases remaining between them. From germline, CDR1 is SQVTM and CDR2 ANQGSEA. DNA of the CDR3: TGCAGCGTTGAAGAATCTACAGGCGCCGAAGCTTTCTTT. It is translated as CSVEESTGAEAFF.

The genes are TRBV19 and TRBJ2-7, with TRBD1 matching over 9 bases. J was trimmed by 6 bases and V by 6 bases; bases with no gene match: 6. Germline V gene sequence: CDR1 LNHDA, CDR2 SQIVND (reference sequence). The CDR3 is made up of 13 amino acids. The CDR3: CASRQGAVGEQYF. In DNA, the CDR3 is TGTGCCAGTAGACAGGGGGCGGTTGGCGAGCAGTACTTC.

Sample share makes this clonotype large. The V gene is TRBV28, the J gene TRBJ2-5; TRBD2 agrees at 11 bases. Germline V lookup: CDR1 MDHEN, CDR2 SYDVKM. The CDR3 extends over 16 amino acids. V shed 7 bases and J 4 bases; nucleotides not matched to a gene: 11. CDR3 region: CASTTTLSGRVETQYF. CDR3 nucleotides: TGTGCCAGCACCACCACTCTTAGCGGGAGGGTAGAGACCCAGTACTTC. The full variable domain, in which reference TRBV28 and TRBJ2-5 provide the parts outside the CDR3, is DVKVTQSSRYLVKRTGEKVFLECVQDMDHENMFWYRQDPGLGLRLIYFSYDVKMKEKGDIPEGYSVSREKKERFSLILESASTNQTSMYLCASTTTLSGRVETQYFGPGTRLLVL.

CDR3 DNA sequence: TGTGCCAGCAGCTGGGGACAGGGCGTCGCCAACGTCCTGACTTTC. Translated, it gives CASSWGQGVANVLTF. V usage is TRBV7-2 and J usage is TRBJ2-6; 9 bases fit TRBD1. The V and J ends lost 4 bases and 7 bases, in that order; junction bases with no gene match: 5. CDR1 SGHTA and CDR2 FQGNSA come from the germline V gene. The CDR3 totals 15 residues.

The chain recombines TRBV4-1 with TRBJ2-1; D remains ambiguous. Germline-derived CDR1 and CDR2 are MGHRA and YSYEKL. The CDR3 is 15 amino acids. The germline V and J ends were trimmed by 1 base and 3 bases, with 10 bases remaining between them. Here the CDR3 reads CASSQGSSLYNEQFF. For the CDR3, the DNA is TGCGCCAGCAGCCAAGGGAGCTCTCTCTACAATGAGCAGTTCTTC.

V is TRBV12-3 or TRBV12-4 and J is TRBJ1-3; D gene unclear. The V end was cut by 6 bases, the J end by 2 bases, with 11 bases between. The CDR3 consists of 14 residues. CDR3 region: CASSQGRTGNTIYF. CDR3 DNA sequence: TGTGCCAGCAGCCAAGGCCGGACTGGAAACACCATATATTTT.

J is TRBJ2-3 and V is TRBV12-3 or TRBV12-4; tentative D call: TRBD2 (5 bases). V was trimmed by 2 bases and J by 3 bases, leaving 6 bases between them. This CDR3 is 13 amino acids long. The CDR3 reads CASSLLATDTQYF. CDR3 DNA sequence: TGTGCCAGCAGTTTACTAGCAACAGATACGCAGTATTTT.

The chain carries TRBV7-2 and TRBJ2-2; D not certain. Per the germline V gene, CDR1 is SGHTA and CDR2 is FQGNSA. V lost 5 bases, J lost 7 bases, and 8 bases lay in between. The CDR3 covers 12 residues. Written as DNA, the CDR3 is TGTGCCAGCAGCCCTTACGGCGGGGAGCTGTTTTTT. It is translated as CASSPYGGELFF. Using reference TRBV7-2 and TRBJ2-2 for the parts outside the CDR3, the full variable domain is GAGVSQSPSNKVTEKGKDVELRCDPISGHTALYWYRQSLGQGLEFLIYFQGNSAPDKSGLPSDRFSAERTGGSVSTLTIQRTQQEDSAVYLCASSPYGGELFFGEGSRLTVL.

This chain joins TRBV6-2 or TRBV6-3 and TRBJ2-3, with 8 bases identical to TRBD2. The CDR3 extends over 14 amino acids. V lost 6 bases, J lost 0 bases, and 2 bases stayed unmatched. Germline values: CDR1 MNHEY, CDR2 SVGEGT. CDR3 nucleotide sequence: TGTGCCAGCAGGTTAGCGGGGAGCACAGATACGCAGTATTTT. Translated: CASRLAGSTDTQYF.

In its sample, this clonotype was seen a few times. One junction end disagrees with the germline gene, perhaps due to a read error. The chain recombines TRBV28 with TRBJ1-5; D is unresolved. CDR3 length: 13 amino acids. Germline V CDR1 and CDR2: MDHEN, SYDVKM. CDR3 DNA sequence: TGTGCCGGCAGGAGAGATAGCAATCAGCCCCAGCATTTT. Its protein is CAGRRDSNQPQHF.

The chain is built from TRBV28 and TRBJ2-2; 7 bases map to TRBD2. Germline-derived CDR1 and CDR2 are MDHEN and SYDVKM. This CDR3 has 14 residues. Trimming cost V 11 bases and J 4 bases; bases outside gene matches: 10. CDR3: CAGNTGGRTGELFF. CDR3 DNA: TGTGCCGGGAATACGGGAGGTCGCACCGGGGAGCTGTTTTTT.

This clonotype is a singleton in its sample. This chain joins TRBV28 and TRBJ2-3; 16 bases fit TRBD2. V gave up 5 bases and J gave up 2 bases; unmatched junction bases: 7. From germline, CDR1 is MDHEN and CDR2 SYDVKM. This CDR3 has 18 residues. Here the CDR3 reads CASSPGTSGGESTDTQYF. The CDR3 nucleotides are TGTGCCAGCAGTCCCGGGACTAGCGGGGGGGAATCCACAGATACGCAGTATTTT.

The chain recombines TRBV28 with TRBJ1-1, with unresolved D. The CDR3 covers 15 residues. V was cut by 6 bases and J by 0 bases, with 14 bases left in between. Germline values: CDR1 MDHEN, CDR2 SYDVKM. CDR3 amino acids: CASSYLRVLNTEAFF. CDR3 coding DNA: TGTGCCAGCAGCTACCTTCGGGTGCTGAACACTGAAGCTTTCTTT.

The chain employs TRBV6-1 and TRBJ2-2, with D perhaps being TRBD1 or TRBD2 (6 bases each). Germline CDR1 and CDR2: MNHNS and SASEGT. The CDR3 covers 15 residues. The V and J ends lost 8 bases and 4 bases respectively, with 17 bases between them. DNA of the CDR3: TGTGCCAGCGAAAGGGGGGCTGAGGGCACCGGGGAGCTGTTTTTT. This codes for CASERGAEGTGELFF.

This clonotype was counted between two and nine times. The chain has TRBV18 and TRBJ2-7; 11 nucleotides line up with TRBD1. V lost 2 bases and J lost 3; bases outside the gene matches: 3. The CDR3 totals 15 residues. In germline, CDR1 is KGHSH, CDR2 LQKENI. This chain's CDR3 is CASSPGTGGSYEQYF. The CDR3 DNA is TGTGCCAGCTCACCAGGGACAGGGGGTAGCTACGAGCAGTACTTC.

V is TRBV7-2 and J is TRBJ1-4; the match to TRBD1 covers 8 bases. Trimming cost V 4 bases and J 1 base; bases outside gene matches: 8. Germline lookup yields CDR1 SGHTA and CDR2 FQGNSA. The CDR3 consists of 17 residues. The CDR3 is CASSSQPTGGTNEKLFF. CDR3 sequence (DNA): TGTGCCAGCAGCTCGCAACCCACAGGGGGAACTAATGAAAAACTGTTTTTT.

This chain links TRBV7-6 with TRBJ1-1; the D is unclear. Germline V gene lookup returns CDR1 SGHVS and CDR2 FNYEAQ. The CDR3 consists of 14 residues. Trimming left V 4 bases short and J 0 bases short, with 9 bases between. Here the CDR3 DNA reads TGTGCCAGCAGCTCCCGGTTGCTGAACACTGAAGCTTTCTTT. This translates into CASSSRLLNTEAFF.

This chain connects TRBV6-1 to TRBJ2-1; TRBD2 agrees at 7 bases. The CDR3 loop spans 15 amino acids. From germline, CDR1 is MNHNS and CDR2 SASEGT. Trimming removed 5 bases from V and 6 bases from J; junction bases left unmatched: 10. The CDR3 here is CASSNLVGRVNEQFF. The CDR3 DNA sequence: TGTGCCAGCAGTAATCTGGTAGGGAGGGTCAATGAGCAGTTCTTC.

This clonotype was found a few times. The chain links TRBV12-3 or TRBV12-4 to TRBJ2-1; no clear D. The CDR3 has 11 amino acids. The V end lost 8 bases, the J end lost 6 bases, and 8 bases lay between the germline ends. CDR3 sequence reads: CASRVANEQFF. The CDR3, as DNA: TGTGCCAGCCGGGTGGCCAATGAGCAGTTCTTC.

This chain connects TRBV14 to TRBJ1-1, with D tentatively TRBD1 (5 bases). Germline V gives CDR1 SGHDN, CDR2 FVKESK. V lost 5 bases and J lost 4, with 11 bases in between. The CDR3 runs 13 residues. The CDR3 spells CASSLETVTEAFF. CDR3 sequence (DNA): TGTGCCAGCAGCTTGGAGACAGTCACTGAAGCTTTCTTT.

V usage is TRBV29-1 and J usage is TRBJ2-2, with D maybe TRBD2 (6 bases). V was trimmed by 7 bases and J by 11 bases, leaving 14 bases between them. The germline V gene has CDR1 SQVTM and CDR2 ANQGSEA. CDR3 size: 11 residues. This chain's CDR3 is CSAAGPEELFF. The CDR3 DNA reads as TGCAGCGCGGCGGGGCCGGAAGAGCTGTTTTTT.

The J gene is TRBJ1-6, the V gene TRBV6-2 or TRBV6-3; TRBD1 is a possible D gene (5 bases). CDR1 and CDR2 from the germline V gene are MNHEY and SVGEGT. The ends were cut back, 5 bases at V and 7 bases at J, with 12 bases in the middle. CDR3 length: 14 residues. CDR3 sequence: CASSPGRQNSPLHF. The DNA for the CDR3 is TGTGCCAGCAGTCCGGGACGGCAGAATTCACCCCTCCACTTT.

This clonotype turned up a few times. V is TRBV7-2 and J is TRBJ2-7; D is possibly TRBD2 (5 bases). V was shortened by 1 base and J by 5 bases, with 18 bases between the two germline ends. Looked up from germline, CDR1 is SGHTA and CDR2 is FQGNSA. The CDR3 is made up of 16 amino acids. The DNA of the CDR3 is TGTGCCAGCAGCTTAGAGTCAACTAGAGCGTGGGACGAGCAGTACTTC. Encoded protein: CASSLESTRAWDEQYF. Complete variable domain (other parts from reference TRBV7-2 and TRBJ2-7): GAGVSQSPSNKVTEKGKDVELRCDPISGHTALYWYRQSLGQGLEFLIYFQGNSAPDKSGLPSDRFSAERTGGSVSTLTIQRTQQEDSAVYLCASSLESTRAWDEQYFGPGTRLTVT.

This chain links TRBV19 with TRBJ1-2; 9 positions match TRBD1. The CDR3 sequence is 17 residues long. V shed 11 bases, J shed 1 base, and the junction held 17 bases outside the gene matches. The germline CDR1 and CDR2 sequences are LNHDA and SQIVND (reference sequence). CDR3 coding DNA: TGTGCCTGCGGACCGGGACAGGGAATCGAAATTAACTATGGCTACACCTTC. Its protein is CACGPGQGIEINYGYTF.